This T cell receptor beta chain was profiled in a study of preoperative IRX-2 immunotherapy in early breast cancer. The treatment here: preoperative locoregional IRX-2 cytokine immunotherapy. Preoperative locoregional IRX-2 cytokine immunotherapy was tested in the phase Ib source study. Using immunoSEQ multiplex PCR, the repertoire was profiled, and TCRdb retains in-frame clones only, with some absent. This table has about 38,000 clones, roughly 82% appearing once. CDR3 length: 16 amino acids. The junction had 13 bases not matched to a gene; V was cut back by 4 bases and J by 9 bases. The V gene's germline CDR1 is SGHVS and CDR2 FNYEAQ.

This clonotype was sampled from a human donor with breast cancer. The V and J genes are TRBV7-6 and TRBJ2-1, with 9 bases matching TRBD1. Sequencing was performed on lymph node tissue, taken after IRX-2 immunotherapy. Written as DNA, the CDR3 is TGTGCCAGCAGCTCGCCGGAGTGGACAGGGGCTGGTGAGCAGTTCTTC. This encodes CASSSPEWTGAGEQFF.